A single sample is the source of the 22 T cell receptor beta chains below, sequenced in a study of T cells in Graves' hyperthyroidism and ophthalmopathy. TCR beta CDR3 sequences were amplified from RNA transcripts. In the first-round RT-PCR of the TCR CDR3, the HTBI primer set was used. From the multiplex PCR reads, TCRdb called clonotypes with MiXCR, one entry per CDR3 protein. The top ten clones hold about 4% of a sample with approximately 400,000 distinct CDR3 sequences, under 20% of them seen once. Sequenced input: blood. The receptors come from a woman between 18 and 29 years old with Graves' hyperthyroidism.

This clonotype was seen at least ten times. The chain is built from TRBV7-6 and TRBJ1-4; a possible D gene is TRBD1 (5 bases). The CDR3 is made up of 16 amino acids. Germline V gene sequence: CDR1 SGHVS, CDR2 FNYEAQ. Trimming cost V 0 bases and J 5 bases, with 13 bases left between them. The DNA of the CDR3 is TGTGCCAGCAGCTTAGCAGGACACGGTTGGAATGAAAAACTGTTTTTT. Protein sequence: CASSLAGHGWNEKLFF.

The sample holds one count of this clonotype. The chain links TRBV5-1 to TRBJ2-7; D remains ambiguous. This CDR3 spans 14 amino acids. Germline CDR1 is SGHRS and CDR2 is YFSETQ. V was shortened by 1 base and J by 2 bases, with 10 bases between the two germline ends. CDR3 sequence reads: CASSLKQLPYEQYV. The CDR3 coding sequence is TGCGCCAGCAGCTTGAAACAGCTCCCCTACGAGCAGTACGTC.

This clonotype was seen ten or more times. The V gene is TRBV9, the J gene TRBJ2-1; D is unresolved. The length of the CDR3 is 13 residues. V lost 2 bases and J lost 9, with 12 bases in between. Germline V lookup: CDR1 SGDLS, CDR2 YYNGEE. CDR3 loop: CASSVTEWGEQFF. The CDR3 DNA is TGTGCCAGCAGCGTCACGGAATGGGGTGAGCAGTTCTTC.

This clonotype was recorded at least ten times. The junction does not match germline at one end; this may be a read error. The rearrangement joins TRBV2 to TRBJ1-1; TRBD1 matches 9 bases. This CDR3 contains 14 residues. CDR1 and CDR2 from the germline V gene are SNHLY and FYNNEI. The DNA of the CDR3 is TGTGCCAGCAGCCGGGACAGGGTGAATACTGAAGCTTTCTTT. Its protein is CASSRDRVNTEAFF.

In this sample, this clonotype turned up many times. V is TRBV28 and J is TRBJ1-5; D is undetermined. Looked up from germline, CDR1 is MDHEN and CDR2 is SYDVKM. V was clipped by 6 bases and J by 2 bases, with 17 bases between them. This CDR3 has 16 residues. The CDR3 sequence: CASRTLRSEGNQPQHF. CDR3 coding DNA: TGTGCCAGCAGGACGTTACGCTCCGAGGGCAATCAGCCCCAGCATTTT.

This clonotype has a count of ten or more. This chain joins TRBV20-1 and TRBJ1-2; TRBD1 aligns across 8 bases. CDR1 and CDR2 from the germline V gene are DFQATT and SNEGSKA (reference sequence). The CDR3 has 13 residues. The DNA for the CDR3 is TGCAGGGCAGGGGGCGAAGAACCCTATGGCTACACCTTC. This gives the protein CRAGGEEPYGYTF.

This clonotype was seen at least ten times. The chain combines TRBV28 with TRBJ1-3, with 8 bases matching TRBD1. Germline trimming cut 7 bases from V and 7 bases from J; bases unmatched to any gene: 12. The V gene's germline CDR1 is MDHEN and CDR2 SYDVKM. The CDR3 loop spans 15 amino acids. The CDR3 protein is CASTPPDRVSNTIYF. For the CDR3, the DNA is TGTGCCAGCACCCCCCCGGACAGGGTCTCGAACACCATATATTTT.

This clonotype was counted only a few times. V usage is TRBV5-1 and J usage is TRBJ1-1, with 7 bases lining up with TRBD1. The CDR3 totals 17 residues. Trimming at V came to 4 bases and at J to 0 bases, leaving 12 bases not matched to a gene. The germline V gene has CDR1 SGHRS and CDR2 YFSETQ. CDR3 protein: CASSPTEGAWVNTEAFF. The CDR3, as DNA: TGCGCCAGCAGCCCTACCGAGGGGGCTTGGGTGAACACTGAAGCTTTCTTT.

This clonotype was counted ten times or more. This sequence joins TRBV6-5 and TRBJ2-7; no firm D call. Germline CDR1 is MNHEY and CDR2 is SVGAGI. The V and J ends lost 6 bases and 6 bases respectively, with 15 bases between them. The CDR3 runs to 13 residues. The DNA of the CDR3 is TGTGCCAGCAGGACCAATCGAGACGCCGAGCAGTACTTC. Protein sequence: CASRTNRDAEQYF.

This clonotype was observed at least ten times. The gene calls are TRBV6-1 and TRBJ1-3, with D perhaps TRBD1 (5 bases). Germline V gives CDR1 MNHNS, CDR2 SASEGT. The V end was cut by 7 bases, the J end by 4 bases, with 14 bases between. The CDR3 spans 14 residues. Written as DNA, the CDR3 is TGTGCCAGCACCGTGGTGGGGACGGGAAACACCATATATTTT. Translating gives CASTVVGTGNTIYF.

This clonotype was observed at least ten times. The rearrangement links TRBV20-1 to TRBJ1-1; TRBD1 is a possible D gene (5 bases). Deletions cut 2 bases from V and 0 bases from J, with 10 bases between. Germline V CDR1 and CDR2: DFQATT, SNEGSKA (reference sequence). This CDR3 is 14 amino acids long. The CDR3 loop reads CSARIGGMNTEAFF. The CDR3 region has the DNA TGCAGTGCTAGAATCGGGGGAATGAACACTGAAGCTTTCTTT.

The sample holds a few counts of this clonotype. This rearrangement joins TRBV6-5 to TRBJ2-7; no clear D. The CDR3 has 14 amino acids. From germline, CDR1 is MNHEY and CDR2 SVGAGI. V was cut by 0 bases and J by 5 bases, with 11 bases left in between. The CDR3 DNA is TGTGCCAGCAGTTACTCCTTCCCCAAGGACGAGCAGTACTTC. It is translated as CASSYSFPKDEQYF.

There are many counts of this clonotype. The chain employs TRBV12-3 or TRBV12-4 and TRBJ2-7; 8 nucleotides match TRBD1. V was clipped by 6 bases and J by 2 bases; unmatched bases: 6. The CDR3 runs to 14 residues. CDR3 in DNA: TGTGCCAGCAGCCCAGGGGGACAGGCCTACGAGCAGTACTTC. Amino acids: CASSPGGQAYEQYF.

This clonotype was seen repeatedly, ten times or more. V and J are TRBV7-3 and TRBJ2-7; possible D gene TRBD2, 5 bases. Germline V gene lookup returns CDR1 SGHTA and CDR2 FQGTGA. Trimming shortened V by 5 bases and J by 7 bases, and 9 bases separated the two germline ends. This CDR3 has 11 residues. The CDR3 reads CASSQEGEQYF. DNA of the CDR3: TGTGCCAGCAGCCAAGAGGGTGAGCAGTACTTC.

This clonotype was counted many times. The chain joins TRBV20-1 to TRBJ1-5; D gene uncertain. This CDR3 spans 14 amino acids. The V end lost 3 bases, the J end lost 0 bases, and 9 bases lay between the germline ends. Per the germline V gene, CDR1 is DFQATT and CDR2 is SNEGSKA (reference sequence). The CDR3 spells CSARRRISNQPQHF. The CDR3 DNA reads TGCAGTGCTAGGAGGAGGATTAGCAATCAGCCCCAGCATTTT.

This clonotype appeared many times. The chain recombines TRBV11-2 with TRBJ2-7; 8 bases are a match to TRBD1. From germline, CDR1 is SGHAT and CDR2 FQNNGV. The CDR3 extends over 14 amino acids. V was clipped by 5 bases and J by 3 bases; unmatched bases: 6. The CDR3: CASSTYRGDYEQYF. The CDR3 DNA is TGTGCCAGCAGCACTTACAGGGGGGACTACGAGCAGTACTTC. The variable domain in full, completed from reference TRBV11-2 and TRBJ2-7, reads EAGVAQSPRYKIIEKRQSVAFWCNPISGHATLYWYQQILGQGPKLLIQFQNNGVVDDSQLPKDRFSAERLKGVDSTLKIQPAKLEDSAVYLCASSTYRGDYEQYFGPGTRLTVT.

This clonotype was picked up many times. This chain connects TRBV20-1 to TRBJ1-2, with D unclear. The V end was cut by 3 bases, the J end by 4 bases, with 15 bases between. CDR3 length equals 14 residues. Germline V gene lookup returns CDR1 DFQATT and CDR2 SNEGSKA (reference sequence). For the CDR3, the DNA is TGCAGTGCTAGTCGTGCTCTGGTCCCCTATGGCTACACCTTC. It translates to CSASRALVPYGYTF.

This chain connects TRBV5-8 to TRBJ1-1, with 7 bases identical to TRBD1. CDR3 length equals 15 residues. CDR1 SGHTS and CDR2 YDEGEE come from the germline V gene. V gave up 0 bases and J gave up 1 base; unmatched junction bases: 3. The CDR3 sequence is CASSLVRTGNTEAFF. The CDR3 DNA reads as TGTGCCAGCAGCTTGGTCCGGACAGGGAACACTGAAGCTTTCTTT.

This clonotype was seen ten or more times. The V call is TRBV12-3 or TRBV12-4, the J call TRBJ1-3; 9 nucleotides agree with TRBD1. The CDR3 runs to 15 residues. Germline trimming cut 6 bases from V and 2 bases from J; bases unmatched to any gene: 5. In DNA, the CDR3 is TGTGCCAGCAGCCGCCGGGACAGGGCTGGAAACACCATATATTTT. Translated, it gives CASSRRDRAGNTIYF.

The J gene is TRBJ2-1, the V gene TRBV7-6; the D gene is possibly TRBD1 (6 bases). The CDR3 has 14 amino acids. Trimming stripped 5 bases from V and 8 bases from J, with 16 bases between. Germline CDR1 and CDR2: SGHVS and FNYEAQ. This chain's CDR3 is CASSPTTGSDEQFF. CDR3 nucleotides: TGTGCCAGCAGCCCCACTACAGGGTCCGATGAGCAGTTCTTC.

The table lists this clonotype with many counts. The chain has TRBV12-3 or TRBV12-4 and TRBJ2-5; 7 bases align to TRBD1. The CDR3 is 14 residues long. V shed 6 bases and J 4 bases; nucleotides not matched to a gene: 8. The CDR3 here is CASSDDRAPETQYF. CDR3 coding DNA: TGTGCCAGCAGCGATGACAGGGCCCCAGAGACCCAGTACTTC.

The V call is TRBV5-1, the J call TRBJ2-7; D may match TRBD1 or TRBD2 (5 bases each). Trimming cost V 5 bases and J 0 bases, with 15 bases left between them. The germline CDR1 and CDR2 sequences are SGHRS and YFSETQ. The CDR3 is 15 amino acids. The CDR3 region has the DNA TGCGCCAGCAGTTTCCGGGACGGAACCTCCTACGAGCAGTACTTC. It codes for CASSFRDGTSYEQYF.